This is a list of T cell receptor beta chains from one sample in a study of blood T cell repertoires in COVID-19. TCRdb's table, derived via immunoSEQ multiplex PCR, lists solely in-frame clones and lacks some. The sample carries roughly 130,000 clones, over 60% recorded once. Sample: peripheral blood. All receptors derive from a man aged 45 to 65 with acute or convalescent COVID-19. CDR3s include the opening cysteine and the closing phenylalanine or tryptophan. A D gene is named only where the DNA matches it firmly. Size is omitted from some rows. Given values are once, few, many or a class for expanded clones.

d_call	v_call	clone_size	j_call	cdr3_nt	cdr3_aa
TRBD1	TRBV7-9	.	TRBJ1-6	TGTGCCAGCAGCCCCGGACAGGGGGGGAATTCACCCCTCCACTTT	CASSPGQGGNSPLHF
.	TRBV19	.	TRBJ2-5	TGTGCCAGTAGTATAGTGTCAGGGATAGGGGAGACCCAGTACTTC	CASSIVSGIGETQYF
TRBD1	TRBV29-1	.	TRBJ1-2	TGCAGCGTAGGCCCGGGAGGGGGCGTCATGTCCAACTATGGCTACACCTTC	CSVGPGGGVMSNYGYTF
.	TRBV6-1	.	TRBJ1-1	TGTGCCAGCAGTGGAGCCCTGGGGGGGGACACTGAAGCTTTCTTT	CASSGALGGDTEAFF
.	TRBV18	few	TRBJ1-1	TGTGCCAGCTCATCGGGGGGAAAGGGGACTGAAGCTTTCTTT	CASSSGGKGTEAFF
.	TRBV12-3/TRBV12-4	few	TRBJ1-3	TGTGCCAGCAGGAGTACGGCTGGAAACACCATATATTTT	CASRSTAGNTIYF
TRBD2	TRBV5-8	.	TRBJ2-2	TGTGCCAGCAGCTTGGCCTTTAGCGGGCCAGGCGGGGAGCTGTTTTTT	CASSLAFSGPGGELFF
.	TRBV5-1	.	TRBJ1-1	TGCGCCAGCAGCTTGTCGCCGGGAGTGACTAACACTGAAGCTTTCTTT	CASSLSPGVTNTEAFF
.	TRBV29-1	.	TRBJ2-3	TGCAGCGTTGATTCCTTTAGCATCCCTAGCACAGATACGCAGTATTTT	CSVDSFSIPSTDTQYF
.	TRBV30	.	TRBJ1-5	TGTGCCTGGAGCCCCCAACTCCATCAGCCCCAGCATTTT	CAWSPQLHQPQHF
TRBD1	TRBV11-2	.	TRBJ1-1	TGTGCCAGCAGCTTGACAGGGGGGGACACTGAAGCTTTCTTT	CASSLTGGDTEAFF
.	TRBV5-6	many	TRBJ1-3	TGTGCCAGCAGCAGCTCTGGGCCGAACACCATATATTTT	CASSSSGPNTIYF
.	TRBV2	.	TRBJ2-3	TGTGCCAGCAGTGACCGAGGGGGGGATGGATCAGATACGCAGTATTTT	CASSDRGGDGSDTQYF
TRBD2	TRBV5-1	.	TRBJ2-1	TGCGCCAGCAGCCCCCGGACTAGCCCCAATGAGCAGTTCTTC	CASSPRTSPNEQFF
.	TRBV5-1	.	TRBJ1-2	TGCGCCAGCAGCTTGGCACAGCCTTCCAACGTTTATGGCTACACCTTC	CASSLAQPSNVYGYTF
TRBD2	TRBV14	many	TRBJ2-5	TGTGCCAGCAGCCGTAGCGGGGGGGCCGAGACCCAGTACTTC	CASSRSGGAETQYF
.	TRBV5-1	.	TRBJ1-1	TGCGCCAGCAGCTTGTCAGGGCTCACCCCTGAAGCTTTCTTT	CASSLSGLTPEAFF
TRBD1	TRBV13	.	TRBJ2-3	TGTGCCAGCAGCCCCACCTGGGACAGCTACACAGATACGCAGTATTTT	CASSPTWDSYTDTQYF
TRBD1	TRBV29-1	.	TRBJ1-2	TGCAGCGTTGAGGGAGACAGGGGAGAAAACTATGGCTACACCTTC	CSVEGDRGENYGYTF
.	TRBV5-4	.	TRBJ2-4	TGTGCCAGCAGCTTGGAGCCGGGTTTCAAAAACATTCAGTACTTC	CASSLEPGFKNIQYF
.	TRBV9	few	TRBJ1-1	TGTGCCAGCAGCGTAGGAAACATGGGGGGAATTGAAGCTTTCTTT	CASSVGNMGGIEAFF
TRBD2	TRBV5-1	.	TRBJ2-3	TGCGCCAGCAGCCCAAGACTAGCGGGGGGCCCTAGCACAGATACGCAGTATTTT	CASSPRLAGGPSTDTQYF
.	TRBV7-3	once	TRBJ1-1	TGTGCCAGCAGCTTAACAGGGGCCAGCACTGAAGCTTTCTTT	CASSLTGASTEAFF
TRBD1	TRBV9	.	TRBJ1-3	TGTGCCAGCAGCCCCCGGGACAGGGACTCTGGAAACACCATATATTTT	CASSPRDRDSGNTIYF
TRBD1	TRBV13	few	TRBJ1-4	TGTGCCAGCAGCTTAGGAACAGGGGGCGGTGAAAAACTGTTTTTT	CASSLGTGGGEKLFF
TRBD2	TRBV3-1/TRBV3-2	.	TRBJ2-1	TGTGCCAGCAGCCAAGTAAGCGGGGTTGGCTCCTACAATGAGCAGTTCTTC	CASSQVSGVGSYNEQFF
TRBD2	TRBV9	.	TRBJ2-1	TGTGCCAGCAGCGTAGGGGGGAGCGGGAGGAGCTCCTACAATGAGCAGTTCTTC	CASSVGGSGRSSYNEQFF
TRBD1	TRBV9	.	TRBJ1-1	TGTGCCAGCAGCGTGGCCACACAGGGGGAAGCTTTCTTT	CASSVATQGEAFF
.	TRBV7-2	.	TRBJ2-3	TGTGCCAGCAGCTTGGGGACACCCAGGGTCGATACGCAGTATTTT	CASSLGTPRVDTQYF
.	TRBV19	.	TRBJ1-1	TGTGCCAGTAACCCCGGCAGGCAACACGGTGAAGCTTTCTTT	CASNPGRQHGEAFF
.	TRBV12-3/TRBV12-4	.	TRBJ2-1	TGTGCCAGCAGTTTAAATCAGTACAATGAGCAGTTCTTC	CASSLNQYNEQFF
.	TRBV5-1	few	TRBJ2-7	TGCGCCAGCAGCCCCCGGACACCCACCCCCTACGAGCAGTACTTC	CASSPRTPTPYEQYF
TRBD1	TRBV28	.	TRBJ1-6	TGTGCCAGCAGCCAAGGGGGACAGGGATTTAATTCACCCCTCCACTTT	CASSQGGQGFNSPLHF
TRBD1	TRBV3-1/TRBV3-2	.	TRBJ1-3	TGTGCCAGCAGCCGGGACAGCTCCACTGGGAACACCATATATTTT	CASSRDSSTGNTIYF
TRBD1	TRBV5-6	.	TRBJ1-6	TGTGCCAGCAGCTTGGTCGAACGACAGGGTAATTCACCCCTCCACTTT	CASSLVERQGNSPLHF
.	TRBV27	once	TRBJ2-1	TGTGCCAGCAGTTTATCGTGGGTTGGGCCGGCCAATGAGCAGTTCTTC	CASSLSWVGPANEQFF
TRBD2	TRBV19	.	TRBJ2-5	TGTGCCAGTAGTATTCAGCGGGGGGGCGAAGAGACCCAGTACTTC	CASSIQRGGEETQYF
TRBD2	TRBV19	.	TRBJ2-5	TGTGCCAGCAAAGGACTAGCGGAAGAGACCCAGTACTTC	CASKGLAEETQYF
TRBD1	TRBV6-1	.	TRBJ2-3	TGTGCCAGCAGTGAAGCGGGGACAGGCACAGATACGCAGTATTTT	CASSEAGTGTDTQYF
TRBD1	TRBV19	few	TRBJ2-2	TGTGCCAGTAGGGACAGGGGCGCGACCGGGGAGCTGTTTTTT	CASRDRGATGELFF
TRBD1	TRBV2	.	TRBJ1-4	TGTGCCAGCAGAGGACAGGGGGGCGAAAAACTGTTTTTT	CASRGQGGEKLFF
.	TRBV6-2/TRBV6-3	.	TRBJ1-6	TGTGCCAGCAGTTCGGAAGGAGGTTATAATTCACCCCTCCACTTT	CASSSEGGYNSPLHF
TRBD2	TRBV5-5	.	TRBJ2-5	TGTGCCAGCATCCCTCGACCGGGACTAGCGGGAGAGACCCAGTACTTC	CASIPRPGLAGETQYF
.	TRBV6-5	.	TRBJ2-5	TGTGCCAGCAAAGTGGGCGAGACCCAGTACTTC	CASKVGETQYF
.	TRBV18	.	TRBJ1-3	TGTGCCAGCTCACCATCGCAGGGAGGGACTGGAAACACCATATATTTT	CASSPSQGGTGNTIYF
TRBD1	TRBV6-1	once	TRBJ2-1	TGTGCCAGCAGTGAGACCGGGACAGGGGTTGGCAATGAGCAGTTCTTC	CASSETGTGVGNEQFF
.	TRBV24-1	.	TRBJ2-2	TGTGCCACCAGTGAGAACAGGTTAGGCACCGGGGAGCTGTTTTTT	CATSENRLGTGELFF
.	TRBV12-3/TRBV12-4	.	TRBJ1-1	TGTGCCAGCAGCTCCCCCACTAGGAGTGAAGCTTTCTTT	CASSSPTRSEAFF